What follows are 17 T cell receptor beta chains derived from one specimen sequenced in a study of CD8+ T cells in alopecia areata. RNA was isolated and reverse transcribed to cDNA, the sequencing template. Method: immunoSEQ multiplex PCR; TCRdb's copy keeps in-frame clones and lacks some. The table includes around 250,000 clones, around 67% detected once. The starting material was CD4+ T cells sorted from blood, obtained at week 0. Source of these receptors: a human donor with alopecia areata.

This clone was recorded a few times. The chain uses TRBV6-5 and TRBJ1-4; D gene uncertain. The ends were cut back, 3 bases at V and 4 bases at J, with 6 bases in the middle. Germline V CDR1 and CDR2: MNHEY, SVGAGI. This CDR3 is built from 13 residues. CDR3 sequence reads: CASSYLGNEKLFF. The CDR3 DNA sequence: TGTGCCAGCAGTTATTTGGGTAATGAAAAACTGTTTTTT.

The chain joins TRBV29-1 to TRBJ2-5, with TRBD2 as a possible D gene (7 bases). The germline CDR1 and CDR2 sequences are SQVTM and ANQGSEA. The CDR3 contains 14 residues. V shed 1 base and J shed 7 bases, with 16 bases lying between them. Here the CDR3 reads CSVEGSEGGRTQYF. The DNA of the CDR3 is TGCAGCGTTGAAGGGTCCGAGGGGGGGAGGACCCAGTACTTC.

The chain couples TRBV29-1 to TRBJ2-7, with 10 bases matching TRBD1. The CDR3 spans 13 residues. The trim removed 7 bases at V and 2 bases at J, leaving 5 bases unmatched. Germline V gives CDR1 SQVTM, CDR2 ANQGSEA. The CDR3 nucleotides are TGCAGCGCAGGGGGACAGGGGCCCTACGAGCAGTACTTC. Its protein is CSAGGQGPYEQYF.

A remark on this clone: Other DNA sequences in this sample translate to the same CDR3. The chain employs TRBV10-3 and TRBJ2-3; D is ambiguous. This CDR3 region has 10 residues. CDR1 and CDR2 (germline): ENHRY, SYGVKD. Trimming took off 8 bases at V and 1 base at J, with 1 base between the two ends. This CDR3 is CAIGTDTQYF. The CDR3 DNA reads as TGTGCCATCGGCACAGATACGCAGTATTTT.

The rearrangement joins TRBV7-2 to TRBJ2-5, with 7 positions matching TRBD2. The length of the CDR3 is 14 residues. The trim removed 5 bases at V and 5 bases at J, leaving 8 bases unmatched. From germline, CDR1 is SGHTA and CDR2 FQGNSA. The CDR3 loop reads CASSPRRGRETQYF. DNA of the CDR3: TGTGCCAGCAGCCCCAGGCGGGGGAGGGAGACCCAGTACTTC.

The CDR3 nucleotides read TGTGCCCGCCGGGACAGCAACACTGAAGCTTTCTTT. This encodes CARRDSNTEAFF. The chain employs TRBV30 and TRBJ1-1; 7 bases map to TRBD1. CDR3 length: 12 amino acids. The V segment lost 8 bases and the J segment 2 bases; nucleotides outside the gene matches: 5. Per germline, CDR1 GTSNPN and CDR2 SVGIG (reference sequence).

The CDR3, as DNA: TGTGCCAGCACTTACTCCAATGAGCAGTTCTTC. This translates into CASTYSNEQFF. The chain uses TRBV2 and TRBJ2-1; D is unresolved. Trimming pared 7 bases from V and 6 bases from J, leaving 7 bases between. The CDR3 consists of 11 residues. Per germline, CDR1 SNHLY and CDR2 FYNNEI.

V and J are TRBV30 and TRBJ2-7; 9 bases are shared with TRBD1. Germline V gene lookup returns CDR1 GTSNPN and CDR2 SVGIG (reference sequence). The junction had 5 bases not matched to a gene; V was cut back by 2 bases and J by 3 bases. The CDR3 length is 14 residues. The CDR3 loop is CAWSSGQGIYEQYF. Here the CDR3 DNA reads TGTGCCTGGAGTTCGGGACAGGGAATCTACGAGCAGTACTTC.

This clone was picked up a small number of times. The chain combines TRBV7-9 with TRBJ2-7, with 9 nucleotides matching TRBD2. CDR3 length: 15 amino acids. The germline CDR1 and CDR2 sequences are SEHNR and FQNEAQ (reference sequence). The trim removed 5 bases at V and 6 bases at J, leaving 11 bases unmatched. The CDR3 protein is CASSPRTSAGFEQYF. CDR3 DNA: TGTGCCAGCAGCCCGCGGACTAGCGCTGGATTCGAGCAGTACTTC.

This clone was recorded a few times. The chain links TRBV30 to TRBJ1-1; D is unresolved. V was shortened by 2 bases and J by 9 bases, with 13 bases between the two germline ends. The CDR3 is made up of 12 amino acids. Per germline, CDR1 GTSNPN and CDR2 SVGIG (reference sequence). The CDR3 here is CAWSRPPSQAFF. DNA of the CDR3: TGTGCCTGGAGTAGGCCCCCTTCACAAGCTTTCTTT.

This clone was counted only a few times. This rearrangement joins TRBV29-1 to TRBJ2-7; 7 positions agree with TRBD2. This CDR3 region has 12 residues. The V gene end was trimmed by 4 bases and the J gene end by 2 bases; junction bases not matched to a gene: 2. CDR1 is SQVTM and CDR2 is ANQGSEA in the germline V gene. CDR3 loop: CSVAGGTYEQYF. In nucleotides, the CDR3 is TGCAGCGTTGCCGGGGGGACCTACGAGCAGTACTTC.

The V and J genes are TRBV30 and TRBJ2-1; 7 bases are shared with TRBD1. The CDR3 spans 14 residues. V dropped 2 bases and J dropped 4; count of bases not matched to a gene: 5. The V gene's germline CDR1 is GTSNPN and CDR2 SVGIG (reference sequence). In nucleotides, the CDR3 is TGTGCCTGGAGTAGACAGGGAAGATACAATGAGCAGTTCTTC. Its translation is CAWSRQGRYNEQFF.

This chain connects TRBV14 to TRBJ1-2, with D perhaps TRBD1 (5 bases). Germline V gene data show CDR1 as SGHDN and CDR2 as FVKESK. This CDR3 spans 13 amino acids. The germline V and J ends were trimmed by 4 bases and 4 bases, with 10 bases remaining between them. This CDR3 is CASSRTGGYGYTF. In nucleotides, the CDR3 is TGTGCCAGCAGCCGGACGGGGGGCTATGGCTACACCTTC.

The chain joins TRBV5-1 to TRBJ2-2, with TRBD1 as a possible D gene (6 bases). Trimming took 5 bases from V and 2 from J, leaving 13 bases between them. Per germline, CDR1 SGHRS and CDR2 YFSETQ. The CDR3 is 15 residues long. CDR3 sequence reads: CASRQDRSNTGELFF. In nucleotides, the CDR3 is TGCGCCAGCAGGCAGGACAGAAGTAACACCGGGGAGCTGTTTTTT.

The sample holds a few counts of this clone. This chain's CDR3 is CASGEPQGGELFF. CDR3 sequence (DNA): TGCGCCAGCGGCGAACCCCAAGGGGGGGAGCTGTTTTTT. V is TRBV5-1 and J is TRBJ2-2; D gene uncertain. V was cut by 7 bases and J by 8 bases, with 15 bases left in between. Germline V CDR1 and CDR2: SGHRS, YFSETQ. The CDR3 has 13 residues.

This clone occurred a few times. J is TRBJ2-6 and V is TRBV29-1; maybe TRBD1 (6 bases). The CDR3 has 14 residues. V was trimmed by 5 bases and J by 0 bases, leaving 8 bases between them. Germline V gene sequence: CDR1 SQVTM, CDR2 ANQGSEA. CDR3 bases: TGCAGCGTTCAGGGGTTCTCTGGGGCCAACGTCCTGACTTTC. It specifies CSVQGFSGANVLTF.

The chain employs TRBV30 and TRBJ2-2; no definite D call. Between the trimmed V and J ends, which lost 4 bases and 6 bases, there was a span of 9 bases. Per the germline V gene, CDR1 is GTSNPN and CDR2 is SVGIG (reference sequence). The length of the CDR3 is 12 residues. CDR3 sequence: CAWKWYAGELFF. The CDR3 nucleotides read TGTGCCTGGAAGTGGTACGCCGGGGAGCTGTTTTTT.